Listed below are T cell receptor beta chains from one sample, sequenced in a study of blood T cell repertoires in COVID-19. Assay used: immunoSEQ multiplex PCR; TCRdb lists only in-frame clones, some missing. The sample lists some 110,000 clones; 70% to 90% were seen once. Material: peripheral blood. The receptors stem from a man between 35 and 55 years old with acute or convalescent COVID-19. The CDR3 runs from the conserved cysteine through the conserved F or W. A D gene is named only where the DNA matches it firmly. Not every row has a clone size; where given, it reads once, few, many or a size class.

TGTGCCAGCAGCCAAACAGGGGGCAGCTATGGCTACACCTTC | CASSQTGGSYGYTF | TRBJ1-2 | 14 | TRBV3-1/TRBV3-2 | NA | TRBD1
TGTGCCAGCAGCTTGCGGGGAGGTTCACCCCTCCACTTT | CASSLRGGSPLHF | TRBJ1-6 | 13 | TRBV5-4 | NA | NA
TGTGCCAGTAGTCCGAACAGGGGGCACTATGGCTACACCTTC | CASSPNRGHYGYTF | TRBJ1-2 | 14 | TRBV19 | NA | TRBD1
TGTGCTAGTGGTCTCCATTTAGATCAGCCCCAGCATTTT | CASGLHLDQPQHF | TRBJ1-5 | 13 | TRBV12-5 | NA | NA
TGTGCCAGCAGCCCTACCAACTCTGGAAACACCATATATTTT | CASSPTNSGNTIYF | TRBJ1-3 | 14 | TRBV7-2 | NA | NA
TGTGCCAGCTCCCCTCTGCCACAGAACACTGAAGCTTTCTTT | CASSPLPQNTEAFF | TRBJ1-1 | 14 | TRBV18 | NA | NA
TGTGCCAGCAGCCCCGGGGGGGTTACTGAAGCTTTCTTT | CASSPGGVTEAFF | TRBJ1-1 | 13 | TRBV6-6 | NA | NA
TGCGCCAGCAGCGCGACAGGGGGCGGCTATGGCTACACCTTC | CASSATGGGYGYTF | TRBJ1-2 | 14 | TRBV5-1 | NA | TRBD1
TGTGCCAGCAGCCATAGGGTGGGAGCGGGAGGCTACAATGAGCAGTTCTTC | CASSHRVGAGGYNEQFF | TRBJ2-1 | 17 | TRBV7-9 | NA | TRBD2
TGTGCCAGCAGCAATCGGGACAGAATCTCTGGAAACACCATATATTTT | CASSNRDRISGNTIYF | TRBJ1-3 | 16 | TRBV7-2 | NA | TRBD1
TGTGCCACCTCCCTAGCGGGAAGCTACAATGAGCAGTTCTTC | CATSLAGSYNEQFF | TRBJ2-1 | 14 | TRBV24-1 | NA | TRBD2
TGTGCCAGCAGCTTGGTCTCTTCCCCTTACAATGAGCAGTTCTTC | CASSLVSSPYNEQFF | TRBJ2-1 | 15 | TRBV5-6 | NA | NA
TGTGCCAGCCGGACAGGGGCTAACTATGGCTACACCTTC | CASRTGANYGYTF | TRBJ1-2 | 13 | TRBV6-5 | NA | TRBD1
TGTGCCAGCAGCTTACTTAGCGGGAGGGAAGAGACCCAGTACTTC | CASSLLSGREETQYF | TRBJ2-5 | 15 | TRBV7-2 | NA | TRBD2
TGTGCCAGCAGCTTGGTACGAGGGAAAGGCTACACCTTC | CASSLVRGKGYTF | TRBJ1-2 | 13 | TRBV5-8 | NA | NA
TGTGCCAGCAGCCCACCTCGGGCAGGGGCACACAATGAGCAGTTCTTC | CASSPPRAGAHNEQFF | TRBJ2-1 | 16 | TRBV5-4 | NA | NA
TGTGCCAGCAGATTGGGACAGAGGAGAGAGACCCAGTACTTC | CASRLGQRRETQYF | TRBJ2-5 | 14 | TRBV6-5 | NA | TRBD1
TGTGCCAGCAGCTCGGGACAGGGGTATCAGCCCCAGCATTTT | CASSSGQGYQPQHF | TRBJ1-5 | 14 | TRBV7-9 | NA | TRBD1
TGCGCCAGCAGCCAGGGACACCAAAATGAAAAACTGTTTTTT | CASSQGHQNEKLFF | TRBJ1-4 | 14 | TRBV4-3 | NA | NA
TGCGCCAGCAGCCACGGACAGGAGGTAGTTTATGGCTACACCTTC | CASSHGQEVVYGYTF | TRBJ1-2 | 15 | TRBV4-1 | NA | TRBD1
TGTGCCAGCAGCTTAGCTCCGGGCAGGGGCTGGGGTGAGCAGTACTTC | CASSLAPGRGWGEQYF | TRBJ2-7 | 16 | TRBV7-2 | once | NA
TGTGCCAGTAGCCGAAGGGACAGTCCCACTGAAGCTTTCTTT | CASSRRDSPTEAFF | TRBJ1-1 | 14 | TRBV19 | NA | TRBD1